The next 16 T cell receptor beta chains were all read from a single sample in a study of blood T cell repertoires in COVID-19. The table came from immunoSEQ multiplex PCR; TCRdb's copy has only in-frame clones and leaves some out. The profile shows 220,000 or so clones, 85% to 90% of them singletons. Sample: peripheral blood. The receptors originated from a woman in her forties or fifties with COVID-19, enrolled during active disease.

V and J are TRBV6-5 and TRBJ2-5; D possibly corresponds to TRBD2 (5 bases). The CDR3 runs 13 residues. Per the germline V gene, CDR1 is MNHEY and CDR2 is SVGAGI. Trimming stripped 8 bases from V and 7 bases from J, with 17 bases between. CDR3 DNA sequence: TGTGCCAGCCCCCCGGACGGGCGGGCGACCCAGTACTTC. Translation: CASPPDGRATQYF.

V gene TRBV28 combines with J gene TRBJ2-3, with a possible D match to TRBD2 (5 bases). The CDR3 loop spans 12 amino acids. Germline V gives CDR1 MDHEN, CDR2 SYDVKM. Deletions cut 6 bases from V and 4 bases from J, with 8 bases between. The CDR3 reads CASRRAPDTQYF. For the CDR3, the DNA is TGTGCCAGCAGGAGGGCCCCAGATACGCAGTATTTT.

This chain joins TRBV19 and TRBJ2-3, with D perhaps TRBD1 (5 bases). Germline lookup yields CDR1 LNHDA and CDR2 SQIVND (reference sequence). CDR3 length: 16 residues. Deletions cut 6 bases from V and 5 bases from J, with 21 bases between. In DNA, the CDR3 is TGTGCCAGTAGGGCCCTACAGGTCAAGCACAGAGATACGCAGTATTTT. Its translation is CASRALQVKHRDTQYF.

The table lists this clone with a few counts. The genes are TRBV19 and TRBJ1-2; TRBD1 aligns across 9 bases. The CDR3 has 13 residues. After removal of 6 bases from V and 6 bases from J, the junction contained 5 bases not matched to a gene. CDR1 and CDR2 from the germline V gene are LNHDA and SQIVND (reference sequence). The DNA for the CDR3 is TGTGCCAGTAGCCCACAGGGGGCTCATGGCTACACCTTC. It yields the protein CASSPQGAHGYTF. Combining the CDR3 with reference TRBV19 and TRBJ1-2 gives the whole variable domain DGGITQSPKYLFRKEGQNVTLSCEQNLNHDAMYWYRQDPGQGLRLIYYSQIVNDFQKGDIAEGYSVSREKKESFPLTVTSAQKNPTAFYLCASSPQGAHGYTFGSGTRLTVV.

CDR3 nucleotides: TGTGCCAGGAAACAGGGTTCCAGCTCCTACGAGCAGTACGTC. Protein sequence: CARKQGSSSYEQYV. The V gene is TRBV19, the J gene TRBJ2-7, with D possibly being TRBD1 (6 bases). Trimming shortened V by 9 bases and J by 0 bases, and 15 bases separated the two germline ends. Germline CDR1 and CDR2: LNHDA and SQIVND (reference sequence). The CDR3 has 14 residues.

The gene calls are TRBV15 and TRBJ1-5; possibly TRBD1 for D (6 bases). CDR1 is LNHNV and CDR2 is YYDKDF in the germline V gene (reference sequence). Trimming removed 0 bases at V and 3 bases at J, with 15 bases between. The CDR3 runs to 17 residues. The CDR3 loop is CATSRDTSRGLNQPQHF. DNA of the CDR3: TGTGCCACCAGCAGAGACACCAGCAGGGGCCTCAATCAGCCCCAGCATTTT.

CDR3: CASSIQGRSYNSPLHF. CDR3 nucleotide sequence: TGTGCCAGCAGCATACAGGGGAGGTCCTATAATTCACCCCTCCACTTT. The gene calls are TRBV2 and TRBJ1-6; 7 bases line up with TRBD1. The V gene end was trimmed by 6 bases and the J gene end by 1 base; junction bases not matched to a gene: 6. The CDR3 covers 16 residues. Germline CDR1 SNHLY, CDR2 FYNNEI.

This clone was picked up one time. The chain combines TRBV28 with TRBJ2-1; 8 nucleotides agree with TRBD2. The CDR3 runs to 14 residues. Looked up from germline, CDR1 is MDHEN and CDR2 is SYDVKM. The V gene end was trimmed by 7 bases and the J gene end by 6 bases; junction bases not matched to a gene: 8. As DNA, the CDR3 is TGTGCCAGCAATGCGGGGGGAAGCCCCAATGAGCAGTTCTTC. This encodes CASNAGGSPNEQFF.

V is TRBV7-9 and J is TRBJ2-6; 7 nucleotides line up with TRBD1. J lost 8 bases, V lost 4 bases, and 11 bases had no gene match. The CDR3 contains 16 residues. Germline V gives CDR1 SEHNR, CDR2 FQNEAQ (reference sequence). CDR3 sequence reads: CASSSKQGLTSNVLTF. CDR3 DNA sequence: TGTGCCAGCAGCTCGAAACAGGGGTTGACGTCCAACGTCCTGACTTTC. Combining the CDR3 with reference TRBV7-9 and TRBJ2-6 gives the whole variable domain DTGVSQNPRHKITKRGQNVTFRCDPISEHNRLYWYRQTLGQGPEFLTYFQNEAQLEKSRLLSDRFSAERPKGSFSTLEIQRTEQGDSAMYLCASSSKQGLTSNVLTFGAGSRLTVL.

The chain recombines TRBV21-1 with TRBJ2-1; TRBD2 is the table's D call and was not checked against the DNA. TRBV21-1 is noted as a pseudogene. The CDR3 is 19 residues long. In nucleotides, the CDR3 is TGTGCCAGCAGCAAAGCGCTGGGACTAGCGGGGGCATCAAGGGGTGAGCAGTTCTTC. Amino acids: CASSKALGLAGASRGEQFF.

The chain is built from TRBV6-5 and TRBJ2-3; the D gene is possibly TRBD2 (6 bases). CDR3 length: 14 residues. The germline V gene encodes CDR1 MNHEY and CDR2 SVGAGI. V lost 6 bases and J lost 0, with 10 bases in between. The CDR3 region has the DNA TGTGCCAGCAGGGGACTCCTAAGCACAGATACGCAGTATTTT. Residues: CASRGLLSTDTQYF.

The chain has TRBV3-1 (or the pseudogene TRBV3-2) and TRBJ1-5; TRBD1 is a possible D gene (5 bases). This CDR3 spans 15 amino acids. With 0 bases removed from V and 2 bases from J, the gap between germline ends came to 8 bases. From germline, CDR1 is LGHDT and CDR2 YNNKEL (reference sequence). This chain's CDR3 is CASSQEGVGNQPQHF. The CDR3 nucleotides read TGTGCCAGCAGCCAAGAAGGGGTGGGCAATCAGCCCCAGCATTTT.

The gene calls are TRBV27 and TRBJ2-2; the D gene is possibly TRBD2 (7 bases). V was cut by 2 bases and J by 7 bases, with 11 bases left in between. Germline CDR1 reads MNHEY; CDR2 reads SMNVEV (reference sequence). The CDR3 loop spans 14 amino acids. CDR3 DNA sequence: TGTGCCAGCAGTTTAGGGGGGGGCGGCGGGGAGCTGTTTTTT. It yields the protein CASSLGGGGGELFF.

The chain links TRBV29-1 to TRBJ2-2, with TRBD1 matching 9 bases. J gave up 5 bases and V 0 bases, and 7 bases lay outside the gene matches. Germline CDR1 is SQVTM and CDR2 is ANQGSEA. The CDR3 extends over 16 amino acids. The CDR3, as DNA: TGCAGCGTTGAAGATCGGGGACAGGGCTCTACCGGGGAGCTGTTTTTT. The encoded protein is CSVEDRGQGSTGELFF.

The chain employs TRBV5-1 and TRBJ2-3, with D tentatively TRBD2 (6 bases). Germline-derived CDR1 and CDR2 are SGHRS and YFSETQ. The CDR3 is 16 residues long. The V gene lost 2 bases and the J gene lost 6 bases, with 19 bases spanning the gap. The chain's CDR3 is CASSFKGEGGFDTQYF. CDR3 DNA sequence: TGCGCCAGCAGCTTCAAGGGCGAGGGAGGATTTGATACGCAGTATTTT.

CDR3 bases: TGTGCCAGCAGCCTCCGACCCAGGGAAGACCAGTACTTC. Amino acid sequence: CASSLRPREDQYF. The V and J genes are TRBV11-2 and TRBJ2-5; possible D gene TRBD1, 5 bases. The CDR3 runs 13 residues. Germline CDR1 SGHAT, CDR2 FQNNGV. The V gene lost 5 bases and the J gene lost 10 bases, with 17 bases spanning the gap.